Following are 23 T cell receptor beta chains from one sample sequenced in a study of shared clonotypes between healthy human individuals (dated by TCRdb to about 2020). Receptors were amplified or captured by the immunoSEQ multiplex PCR assay. TCRdb provides this immuneACCESS table in a form limited to in-frame rearrangements. Some clones are lacking; in checked studies, under half of them reflect an unresolved V gene, and why the rest are absent is not known. The sample has about 110,000 clones on record, under 70% of them singletons. The ten most abundant clones make up approximately 23% of the sample. Sequencing was carried out using memory CD8+ T cells sorted from blood. The cell subset or site label here, explained by the study, means: CD45RO+ cells pooled with CCR7-negative TemRA cells. These receptors all come from a woman under 40 in good health.

This clone occurred once. This sequence joins TRBV19 and TRBJ2-1; no firm D call. This CDR3 has 13 residues. Deletions cut 4 bases from V and 2 bases from J, with 6 bases between. Germline assignment: CDR1 LNHDA and CDR2 SQIVND (reference sequence). The CDR3 is CASSKRTYNEQFF. The CDR3 coding sequence is TGTGCCAGTAGTAAACGGACCTACAATGAGCAGTTCTTC.

This clone was counted a few times. This chain uses TRBV6-4 with TRBJ2-1; D unclear. Trimming shortened V by 8 bases and J by 6 bases, and 14 bases separated the two germline ends. The germline gives CDR1 MRHNA, CDR2 SNTAGT. The length of the CDR3 is 13 residues. The CDR3: CASSEKEFNEQFF. In DNA form, the CDR3 reads TGTGCCAGCTCGGAGAAAGAGTTCAATGAGCAGTTCTTC.

The CDR3 nucleotides read TGCGCCAGCAGCGGCCGGGGCAGCTACGAGCAGTACTTC. Translating it yields CASSGRGSYEQYF. The chain couples TRBV4-1 to TRBJ2-7; D may correspond to TRBD1 or TRBD2 (5 bases each). Trimming shortened V by 5 bases and J by 3 bases, and 11 bases separated the two germline ends. The CDR3 is 13 residues long. Germline V gene sequence: CDR1 MGHRA, CDR2 YSYEKL.

The chain links TRBV27 to TRBJ1-2, with TRBD1 matching 7 bases. The CDR3 sequence is 13 residues long. The V and J ends lost 5 bases and 3 bases, in that order; junction bases with no gene match: 3. CDR1 and CDR2 (germline): MNHEY, SMNVEV (reference sequence). The CDR3 sequence is CASSLTGDYGYTF. The CDR3, as DNA: TGTGCCAGCAGTCTCACAGGGGACTATGGCTACACCTTC.

The chain combines TRBV21-1 with TRBJ2-2. TRBV21-1 is marked as a pseudogene. This CDR3 spans 16 amino acids. The CDR3 reads CASSKLPWGSTGELFF. The DNA for the CDR3 is TGTGCCAGCAGCAAACTTCCCTGGGGATCCACCGGGGAGCTGTTTTTT.

The chain couples TRBV28 to TRBJ2-3; 8 bases fit TRBD2. CDR3 size: 17 residues. Germline loops: CDR1 MDHEN, CDR2 SYDVKM. The trim removed 3 bases at V and 0 bases at J, leaving 8 bases unmatched. DNA for the CDR3: TGTGCCAGCAGTTTGGCGGTCTCTAGCGGGAGCACAGATACGCAGTATTTT. Protein product: CASSLAVSSGSTDTQYF.

The genes are TRBV7-9 and TRBJ2-5; no clear D gene. CDR3 length equals 12 residues. V lost 3 bases and J lost 5, with 7 bases in between. Germline V CDR1 and CDR2: SEHNR, FQNEAQ (reference sequence). CDR3 nucleotide sequence: TGTGCCAGCAGCTTCCCAGCGGAGACCCAGTACTTC. Its protein is CASSFPAETQYF.

This rearrangement joins TRBV6-4 to TRBJ2-3, with 7 bases identical to TRBD1. Looked up from germline, CDR1 is MRHNA and CDR2 is SNTAGT. The CDR3 has 15 residues. V lost 0 bases to trimming and J lost 4 bases; unmatched junction nucleotides: 4. This CDR3 reads CASSDSNQGADTQYF. In DNA form, the CDR3 reads TGTGCCAGCAGTGACTCGAACCAGGGGGCAGATACGCAGTATTTT.

The chain combines TRBV9 with TRBJ2-3, with 12 bases matching TRBD2. The CDR3 has 16 amino acids. V lost 3 bases and J lost 4; bases outside the gene matches: 6. Germline-derived CDR1 and CDR2 are SGDLS and YYNGEE. Written as DNA, the CDR3 is TGTGCCAGCAGCGAAAGACTAGCGGGAGACCCAGATACGCAGTATTTT. It specifies CASSERLAGDPDTQYF. The full variable domain, its missing parts supplied by reference TRBV9 and TRBJ2-3, is DSGVTQTPKHLITATGQRVTLRCSPRSGDLSVYWYQQSLDQGLQFLIQYYNGEERAKGNILERFSAQQFPDLHSELNLSSLELGDSALYFCASSERLAGDPDTQYFGPGTRLTVL.

The rearrangement links TRBV27 to TRBJ2-1; perhaps TRBD2 as D (6 bases). Germline CDR1 is MNHEY and CDR2 is SMNVEV (reference sequence). The V gene lost 3 bases and the J gene lost 10 bases, with 13 bases spanning the gap. The CDR3 length is 13 residues. The CDR3 region has the DNA TGTGCCAGCAGTTTCTCGCAGGCGGGAGAGCAGTTCTTC. Its translation: CASSFSQAGEQFF.

The chain carries TRBV19 and TRBJ2-7; 8 bases line up with TRBD1. V shed 5 bases, J shed 6 bases, and the junction held 6 bases outside the gene matches. This CDR3 has 13 amino acids. Germline V lookup: CDR1 LNHDA, CDR2 SQIVND (reference sequence). CDR3: CASSWQGASEQYF. The CDR3 coding sequence is TGTGCCAGTAGTTGGCAGGGGGCTTCCGAGCAGTACTTC.

The count of this clone is one. The chain carries TRBV28 and TRBJ1-2; no clear D. V gave up 0 bases and J gave up 0 bases, with 11 bases separating them. This CDR3 is built from 16 residues. Germline lookup yields CDR1 MDHEN and CDR2 SYDVKM. For the CDR3, the DNA is TGTGCCAGCAGTTTATGGGACGGCCTAGCTAACTATGGCTACACCTTC. Its protein is CASSLWDGLANYGYTF.

The V call is TRBV5-6, the J call TRBJ1-2; 9 bases are a match to TRBD1. V lost 4 bases to trimming and J lost 4 bases; unmatched junction nucleotides: 17. The CDR3 contains 18 residues. The germline V gene has CDR1 SGHDT and CDR2 YYEEEE. The CDR3 region has the DNA TGTGCCAGCAGCCCCGGGACAGGGCCCCTTCCTTTTAGCTATGGCTACACCTTC. Translated: CASSPGTGPLPFSYGYTF.

V gene TRBV16 combines with J gene TRBJ1-5; D is possibly TRBD1 (5 bases). The CDR3 totals 14 residues. With 4 bases removed from V and 9 bases from J, the gap between germline ends came to 16 bases. Germline V gene data show CDR1 as KGHSY and CDR2 as FQNENV. The CDR3 region has the DNA TGTGCCAGCAGCCCATCCCGACAGTTCCGGCCCCAGCATTTT. This encodes CASSPSRQFRPQHF.

The chain employs TRBV14 and TRBJ1-3, with no clear D. The CDR3 sequence is 17 residues long. V dropped 4 bases and J dropped 0 bases, with 16 bases sitting between them. Germline V gene data show CDR1 as SGHDN and CDR2 as FVKESK. The CDR3 region has the DNA TGTGCCAGCAGCCGGAGGGAGGGTGCTAACTCTGGAAACACCATATATTTT. Translating gives CASSRREGANSGNTIYF.

V usage is TRBV5-1 and J usage is TRBJ2-3; 8 nucleotides line up with TRBD1. This CDR3 region has 16 residues. V gave up 1 base and J gave up 2 bases; unmatched junction bases: 6. The germline V gene encodes CDR1 SGHRS and CDR2 YFSETQ. CDR3 sequence reads: CASSLPQGDITDTQYF. The CDR3, as DNA: TGCGCCAGCAGCTTGCCACAGGGGGATATCACAGATACGCAGTATTTT.

The chain employs TRBV27 and TRBJ2-4; the D gene is possibly TRBD1 (6 bases). The CDR3 covers 13 residues. Germline-derived CDR1 and CDR2 are MNHEY and SMNVEV (reference sequence). V lost 6 bases, J lost 10 bases, and 16 bases lay in between. This chain's CDR3 is CASRDLGARIQYF. The CDR3 bases are TGTGCCAGCAGGGACTTGGGGGCGAGGATTCAGTACTTC.

This rearrangement joins TRBV7-2 to TRBJ2-3, with D unclear. Germline assignment: CDR1 SGHTA and CDR2 FQGNSA. Trimming removed 2 bases from V and 0 bases from J, with 9 bases in between. This CDR3 has 15 amino acids. The CDR3 DNA sequence: TGTGCCAGCAGCTTACTTCCGTCTAGCACAGATACGCAGTATTTT. Its translation: CASSLLPSSTDTQYF.

The genes are TRBV5-4 and TRBJ2-1, with 8 bases aligning to TRBD2. CDR1 is SGHNT, CDR2 YYREEE, per germline (reference sequence). The CDR3 spans 16 residues. Trimming at V came to 1 base and at J to 5 bases, leaving 8 bases not matched to a gene. The CDR3 here is CASSLSGLGSHNEQFF. The CDR3 nucleotides are TGTGCCAGCAGCTTGTCGGGACTAGGAAGTCACAATGAGCAGTTCTTC.

The chain employs TRBV4-1 and TRBJ2-7, with TRBD1 matching over 9 bases. Germline V gives CDR1 MGHRA, CDR2 YSYEKL. V lost 3 bases and J lost 3; bases outside the gene matches: 9. The CDR3 is made up of 16 amino acids. In DNA, the CDR3 is TGCGCCAGCAGCCAGCTATGGGACAGGGCTTTCTACGAGCAGTACTTC. Translation gives CASSQLWDRAFYEQYF.

This clone was observed a handful of times. The chain carries TRBV6-4 and TRBJ2-3; 10 nucleotides match TRBD2. Germline values: CDR1 MRHNA, CDR2 SNTAGT. The junction had 1 base not matched to a gene; V was cut back by 0 bases and J by 4 bases. This CDR3 has 15 residues. CDR3 sequence (DNA): TGTGCCAGCAGTGACTCGACTAGCGGGCCAGATACGCAGTATTTT. The encoded protein is CASSDSTSGPDTQYF.

The count of this clone is one. J is TRBJ1-3 and V is TRBV9, with D perhaps TRBD1 (6 bases). CDR1 is SGDLS and CDR2 is YYNGEE in the germline V gene. V dropped 3 bases and J dropped 7 bases, with 14 bases sitting between them. The CDR3 has 14 residues. CDR3 sequence reads: CASSELTGSNTIYF. DNA for the CDR3: TGTGCCAGCAGCGAATTGACAGGCAGCAACACCATATATTTT. The variable domain in full, completed from reference TRBV9 and TRBJ1-3, reads DSGVTQTPKHLITATGQRVTLRCSPRSGDLSVYWYQQSLDQGLQFLIQYYNGEERAKGNILERFSAQQFPDLHSELNLSSLELGDSALYFCASSELTGSNTIYFGEGSWLTVV.

The rearrangement joins TRBV27 to TRBJ2-3; D may be TRBD1 (5 bases). The CDR3 runs 15 residues. Germline-derived CDR1 and CDR2 are MNHEY and SMNVEV (reference sequence). V shed 5 bases and J shed 2 bases, with 14 bases lying between them. The CDR3 sequence: CASSTDTSNTDTQYF. CDR3 DNA sequence: TGTGCCAGCAGTACGGACACCTCTAACACAGATACGCAGTATTTT.